A selection of T cell receptor beta chains follows, all from one sample in a study of shared clonotypes between healthy human individuals. The method was immunoSEQ multiplex PCR; TCRdb's version includes in-frame clones alone and lacks a portion of them. The sample yields about 2.4 million clones, more than 85% seen once. Sequenced input: naive CD4+ T cells from PBMCs. The receptors were gathered from a man between 18 and 29 years old in good health. Some clones in this sample may be carry-over from other donors' samples. CDR3s include the opening cysteine and the closing phenylalanine or tryptophan. D genes are given only for firm matches. Only part of the rows carry a size: once, few, many, or a class if the clone is expanded.

v_call	clone_size	d_call	j_call	cdr3_nt	cdr3_aa
TRBV6-5	.	TRBD1	TRBJ1-5	TGTGCCAGCAGTTCGTCTCAGGGGGTAGATCAGCCCCAGCATTTT	CASSSSQGVDQPQHF
TRBV27	.	.	TRBJ2-7	TGTGCCAGCAGTTTAGTTGGGGCCTACGAGCAGTACTTC	CASSLVGAYEQYF
TRBV14	.	TRBD2	TRBJ2-5	TGTGCCAGCAGCCAAGGACTAGCGGGAGCGGAGACCCAGTACTTC	CASSQGLAGAETQYF
TRBV5-1	.	TRBD2	TRBJ2-7	TGCGCCAGCAGCGTGCCTCCTACTAGCGGGGCCTACGAGCAGTACTTC	CASSVPPTSGAYEQYF
TRBV29-1	.	TRBD1	TRBJ2-2	TGCAGCGTTAATAGGGGAGGGACAGGGGGAAGGAGCACCGGGGAGCTGTTTTTT	CSVNRGGTGGRSTGELFF
TRBV10-3	.	.	TRBJ2-2	TGTGCCATCAGTGAGTCGACTGCCCCCGGGGAGCTGTTTTTT	CAISESTAPGELFF
TRBV5-6	few	TRBD1	TRBJ1-1	TGTGCCAGCAGCCGGGACAGTTACAAAGCTTTCTTT	CASSRDSYKAFF
TRBV18	.	.	TRBJ1-4	TGTGCCAGCTCCTCCCAGGGAGGACAGAAGAATGAAAAACTGTTTTTT	CASSSQGGQKNEKLFF
TRBV29-1	.	TRBD2	TRBJ2-2	TGCAGCGGGCGGGAGCGGGGATTCACCGGGGAGCTGTTTTTT	CSGRERGFTGELFF
TRBV28	.	.	TRBJ1-3	TGTGCCAGCAGACAGCACAGGGAACAGTCTAACACCATATATTTT	CASRQHREQSNTIYF
TRBV5-1	.	.	TRBJ2-5	TGCGCCAGCAGCGAAGAGACCCAGTACTTC	CASSEETQYF
TRBV4-3	.	TRBD2	TRBJ2-5	TGCGCCAGCAGCCAGGGGAGCGGGGGGCTCTGGGAGACCCAGTACTTC	CASSQGSGGLWETQYF
TRBV19	.	.	TRBJ2-1	TGTGCCAGTAGTATACAATTCGGGTACAATGAGCAGTTCTTC	CASSIQFGYNEQFF
TRBV6-5	.	.	TRBJ1-5	TGTGCCAGCAGACTTAGACGGGATCAGCCCCAGCATTTT	CASRLRRDQPQHF
TRBV6-5	.	.	TRBJ1-1	TGTGCCAGCAGTTGGGACCGGTCAGGAACTGAAGCTTTCTTT	CASSWDRSGTEAFF
TRBV18	.	.	TRBJ1-2	TGTGCCAGCTCACCAATGAAGGCGCAGCTTAACTATGGCTACACCTTC	CASSPMKAQLNYGYTF
TRBV7-9	few	.	TRBJ1-1	TGTGCCAGCAGCCTACAGGGAAGCACTGAAGCTTTCTTT	CASSLQGSTEAFF
TRBV27	.	TRBD1	TRBJ2-6	TGTGCCAGCAGCCCGCGCTTGTATGGGACAGGCCTTTTGGGTGGGGCCAACGTCCTGACTTTC	CASSPRLYGTGLLGGANVLTF
TRBV7-2	.	.	TRBJ1-1	TGTGCCAGCAGCTCCAGGCGGAACACTGAAGCTTTCTTT	CASSSRRNTEAFF
TRBV30	.	TRBD2	TRBJ2-3	TGTGCCTGGAGTCCGGGACTAGCGGGAGAAGATACGCAGTATTTT	CAWSPGLAGEDTQYF
TRBV5-1	.	.	TRBJ1-3	TGCGCCAGCAGCAACCGAACGGGAGGAAACACCATATATTTT	CASSNRTGGNTIYF
TRBV10-2	once	.	TRBJ2-1	TGCGCCAGCACAGGGTCCCGCGGCAATGAGCAGTTCTTC	CASTGSRGNEQFF
TRBV6-1	once	TRBD1	TRBJ2-5	TGTGCCAGCAACCGGGACAGGGCCCAAGAGACCCAGTACTTC	CASNRDRAQETQYF
TRBV2	.	.	TRBJ2-3	TGTGCCAGCAGCGTAGGGGGAGCGGAAGATACGCAGTATTTT	CASSVGGAEDTQYF
TRBV2	.	.	TRBJ1-3	TGTGCCAGCAGTGGGGACATAAGGAACACCATATATTTT	CASSGDIRNTIYF
TRBV10-3	.	.	TRBJ2-7	TGTGCCATCAGTGGAGATACAGTGAGTGGTTACTACGAGCAGTACTTC	CAISGDTVSGYYEQYF
TRBV5-1	.	.	TRBJ1-2	TGCGCCAGCAGCGAACAGGGAGCTAACTATGGCTACACCTTC	CASSEQGANYGYTF